The present entry profiles one TCR beta chain with its context. Its specificity is unknown. These data come from a study of blood T cells in healthy people across ages. As for the study in general: The capture of about one barcoded beta molecule per two T cells was achieved by template switching. Study observations and caveats: No one knew whether donors had CMV, which possibly confounded expanded clonotype changes.

Alongside a J-beta primer mix, a sample-barcoded 5' primer served in a second PCR lasting about 7 to 12 cycles. TCRdb used MiXCR to reprocess the 5' RACE reads, holding one entry per CDR3 protein. The top ten hold around 4% of the sample, which has about 1.5 million distinct CDR3 sequences, under 55% seen once. CDR1 and CDR2 (germline): SQVTM, ANQGSEA. Trimming stripped 3 bases from V and 5 bases from J, with 16 bases between. The CDR3 runs 14 residues. In terms of origin and age, donors were healthy Caucasian individuals from Russia aged about 6 to 90. The gene calls are TRBV29-1 and TRBJ1-2; D is uncertain. This TCR was recovered from a woman between 18 and 29 years old in good health. Material for sequencing was blood. Here the CDR3 reads CSVEGRLGVYGYTF. The CDR3 nucleotides are TGCAGCGTTGAGGGGAGGCTCGGGGTGTATGGCTACACCTTC.